This TCR beta chain was profiled in a study of beta chain features in type 1 diabetes. V trimming: 1 base; J trimming: 2 bases; junction bases outside the gene matches: 8. Germline CDR1 and CDR2: SEHNR and FQNEAQ (reference sequence). The length of the CDR3 is 16 residues. cDNA synthesis used the whole RNA isolate, giving expressed TCRB sequences. Measured with immunoSEQ multiplex PCR; TCRdb has only the in-frame clones, and not every one. The sample has 200,000 to 300,000 clones, around 14% seen once. The sample comprised naive CD4+ T cells from blood. V usage is TRBV7-9 and J usage is TRBJ2-7; TRBD2 matches at 7 bases. This TCR came from a woman in her thirties or forties in good health. CDR3 coding DNA: TGTGCCAGCAGCTTAGTCCCCGGGGAGGGGACCTACGAGCAGTACTTC. This translates into CASSLVPGEGTYEQYF.